These 26 T cell receptor beta chains originate from one sample sequenced in a study of cytomegalovirus exposure and HLA in healthy donors (dated by TCRdb to about 2017). Receptor amplification or capture employed the immunoSEQ multiplex PCR assay. A mixture of 60 forward primers for TCR Vbeta segments and 13 reverse primers for TCR Jbeta segments was used in the multiplex PCR. The source is immuneACCESS, and TCRdb retained only in-frame sequences with V and J called. Part of the clones is not carried over; for the studies checked, unresolved V genes explain less than half of this, and the remainder is unexplained. The sample includes about 140,000 clones, with about 80% observed a single time. The ten top clones hold approximately 1.5% of the sample. The material sequenced was PBMCs. These receptors were obtained from a man aged 30 to 45 in good health and CMV-seropositive.

The chain employs TRBV30 and TRBJ1-2, with 8 bases matching TRBD1. The CDR3 is 12 residues long. Unmatched junction bases numbered 7, after V lost 8 bases and J lost 5 bases. The germline V gene has CDR1 GTSNPN and CDR2 SVGIG (reference sequence). The CDR3 bases are TGTGCCCTAGGACAGGGAGAGTATGGCTACACCTTC. Protein: CALGQGEYGYTF.

The chain has TRBV5-1 and TRBJ2-1; possible D gene TRBD2, 6 bases. V was clipped by 4 bases and J by 7 bases, with 18 bases between them. The CDR3 length is 15 residues. Germline V gene sequence: CDR1 SGHRS, CDR2 YFSETQ. The CDR3 sequence: CASSPIRGGGNEQFF. The CDR3 DNA sequence: TGCGCCAGCAGCCCCATAAGGGGAGGCGGGAATGAGCAGTTCTTC.

The chain recombines TRBV9 with TRBJ1-2; TRBD1 agrees at 9 bases. With 4 bases clipped from V and 11 bases from J, the junction kept 12 bases outside the gene matches. The CDR3 is 14 amino acids. CDR1 is SGDLS and CDR2 is YYNGEE in the germline V gene. This CDR3 is CASSSGGGQGLYTF. The CDR3 bases are TGTGCCAGCAGCTCCGGGGGGGGACAGGGTTTATACACCTTC.

The V gene is TRBV13, the J gene TRBJ1-1, with 7 bases fitting TRBD1. Germline V gene sequence: CDR1 PRHDT, CDR2 FYEKMQ (reference sequence). V shed 1 base and J 0 bases; nucleotides not matched to a gene: 2. This CDR3 region has 15 residues. The DNA for the CDR3 is TGTGCCAGCAGCTTAGCAGGACAGGTGAACACTGAAGCTTTCTTT. Translated: CASSLAGQVNTEAFF.

This clone appeared a single time. The chain couples TRBV9 to TRBJ2-7, with 11 positions matching TRBD2. The germline gives CDR1 SGDLS, CDR2 YYNGEE. V gave up 0 bases and J gave up 4 bases; unmatched junction bases: 3. The CDR3 consists of 15 residues. CDR3 nucleotide sequence: TGTGCCAGCAGCGTAGGTAGCGGGGGGGCGTACGAGCAGTACTTC. It is translated as CASSVGSGGAYEQYF. The whole variable domain, remainder taken from reference TRBV9 and TRBJ2-7, is DSGVTQTPKHLITATGQRVTLRCSPRSGDLSVYWYQQSLDQGLQFLIQYYNGEERAKGNILERFSAQQFPDLHSELNLSSLELGDSALYFCASSVGSGGAYEQYFGPGTRLTVT.

This clone has a single count. The chain joins TRBV18 to TRBJ1-1; D is uncertain. Trimming stripped 3 bases from V and 6 bases from J, with 17 bases between. The CDR3 runs 15 residues. Per germline, CDR1 KGHSH and CDR2 LQKENI. CDR3: CASSPARGRLSEAFF. The DNA for the CDR3 is TGTGCCAGCTCACCCGCCCGGGGAAGGCTCTCTGAAGCTTTCTTT.

The genes are TRBV21-1 and TRBJ1-5; the table's D call TRBD1 went unverified against the DNA. TRBV21-1 is assigned pseudogene status. CDR3 length equals 17 residues. DNA for the CDR3: TGTGCCAGCAGCAAAGAGGAAAACAGGGCCCCTGATCAGCCCCAGCATTTT. This translates into CASSKEENRAPDQPQHF.

This clone occurred once. The chain links TRBV13 to TRBJ2-5, with D maybe TRBD2 (5 bases). The V gene lost 8 bases and the J gene lost 1 base, with 5 bases spanning the gap. The germline V gene has CDR1 PRHDT and CDR2 FYEKMQ (reference sequence). This CDR3 is 11 amino acids long. CDR3 region: CASGSQETQYF. DNA for the CDR3: TGTGCCAGCGGGAGCCAAGAGACCCAGTACTTC. Drawing the rest from reference TRBV13 and TRBJ2-5, the complete variable domain is AAGVIQSPRHLIKEKRETATLKCYPIPRHDTVYWYQQGPGQDPQFLISFYEKMQSDKGSIPDRFSAQQFSDYHSELNMSSLELGDSALYFCASGSQETQYFGPGTRLLVL.

CDR3 sequence (DNA): TGTGCCAGCAGTTTATGGAGCGGAGCGGGGGGTTTGGGGGAGCAGTACTTC. This gives the protein CASSLWSGAGGLGEQYF. This chain uses TRBV27 with TRBJ2-7; 9 bases are shared with TRBD2. The germline CDR1 and CDR2 sequences are MNHEY and SMNVEV (reference sequence). V was pared by 1 base and J by 7 bases, with 14 bases of the junction left unmatched. CDR3 length: 17 amino acids.

The chain has TRBV5-1 and TRBJ1-1; TRBD1 matches at 11 bases. Germline CDR1 SGHRS, CDR2 YFSETQ. The J segment lost 8 bases and the V segment lost 4 bases, leaving 4 bases of the junction unmatched. The CDR3 covers 13 residues. For the CDR3, the DNA is TGCGCCAGCAGCCCCGGGACAGGGGGGGAAGCTTTCTTT. It yields the protein CASSPGTGGEAFF.

The rearrangement uses TRBV19 and TRBJ2-5; TRBD2 matches 8 bases. V trimming: 4 bases; J trimming: 0 bases; junction bases outside the gene matches: 10. The CDR3 runs to 17 residues. The germline gives CDR1 LNHDA, CDR2 SQIVND (reference sequence). CDR3 nucleotide sequence: TGTGCCAGTAGTACCCGCTCCGGGGGGGGGTACCAAGAGACCCAGTACTTC. It encodes CASSTRSGGGYQETQYF.

The chain employs TRBV11-2 and TRBJ2-3, with a weak D call TRBD1 (6 bases). The germline gives CDR1 SGHAT, CDR2 FQNNGV. With 2 bases removed from V and 2 bases from J, the gap between germline ends came to 20 bases. The CDR3 totals 18 residues. The DNA of the CDR3 is TGTGCCAGCAGCTTAACGGCAGGGGCCAATTTTTACACAGATACGCAGTATTTT. It is translated as CASSLTAGANFYTDTQYF.

The gene calls are TRBV5-6 and TRBJ2-7, with a weak D call TRBD2 (5 bases). CDR1 SGHDT and CDR2 YYEEEE come from the germline V gene. V was shortened by 4 bases and J by 4 bases, with 15 bases between the two germline ends. The CDR3 totals 14 residues. As DNA, the CDR3 is TGTGCCAGCAGCCAAATGGCCCGGGAATACGAGCAGTACTTC. Its protein product is CASSQMAREYEQYF.

This clone was found a few times. This chain joins TRBV5-6 and TRBJ2-7; TRBD2 aligns across 7 bases. The CDR3 covers 17 residues. In germline, CDR1 is SGHDT, CDR2 YYEEEE. V gave up 0 bases and J gave up 1 base; unmatched junction bases: 10. CDR3 sequence: CASSLVRRKGGSYEQYF. As DNA, the CDR3 is TGTGCCAGCAGCTTGGTGCGCCGAAAGGGAGGGTCCTACGAGCAGTACTTC.

The chain has TRBV7-6 and TRBJ1-1; a weak D match, TRBD1 (5 bases). The length of the CDR3 is 11 residues. Trimming took 4 bases from V and 7 from J, leaving 7 bases between them. Germline V gene sequence: CDR1 SGHVS, CDR2 FNYEAQ. CDR3: CASSSGNEAFF. The CDR3 DNA reads TGTGCCAGCAGCTCAGGGAATGAAGCTTTCTTT.

The rearrangement uses TRBV5-4 and TRBJ2-3; 8 positions match TRBD2. The CDR3 has 16 residues. The V gene's germline CDR1 is SGHNT and CDR2 YYREEE (reference sequence). V lost 0 bases to trimming and J lost 1 base; unmatched junction nucleotides: 4. The CDR3 protein is CASSLALAGRTDTQYF. The CDR3 nucleotides read TGTGCCAGCAGCTTGGCGCTAGCGGGCCGCACAGATACGCAGTATTTT.

The sample holds one count of this clone. The chain uses TRBV28 and TRBJ1-3; TRBD1 matches 7 bases. The V segment lost 3 bases and the J segment 2 bases; nucleotides outside the gene matches: 4. Germline V CDR1 and CDR2: MDHEN, SYDVKM. The CDR3 covers 15 residues. CDR3 residues: CASSFSQGAGNTIYF. The DNA for the CDR3 is TGTGCCAGCAGTTTTTCTCAGGGGGCTGGAAACACCATATATTTT. Supplemented by reference TRBV28 and TRBJ1-3, the full variable domain reads DVKVTQSSRYLVKRTGEKVFLECVQDMDHENMFWYRQDPGLGLRLIYFSYDVKMKEKGDIPEGYSVSREKKERFSLILESASTNQTSMYLCASSFSQGAGNTIYFGEGSWLTVV.

This clone was found once. The chain combines TRBV19 with TRBJ2-5, with 10 bases aligning to TRBD1. V lost 6 bases to trimming and J lost 7 bases; unmatched junction nucleotides: 8. In germline, CDR1 is LNHDA, CDR2 SQIVND (reference sequence). The CDR3 has 14 amino acids. The DNA of the CDR3 is TGTGCCAGTAGCGTAGGACAGGGGGTGGTGACCCAGTACTTC. Protein product: CASSVGQGVVTQYF. The full variable domain, rest sourced from reference TRBV19 and TRBJ2-5, is DGGITQSPKYLFRKEGQNVTLSCEQNLNHDAMYWYRQDPGQGLRLIYYSQIVNDFQKGDIAEGYSVSREKKESFPLTVTSAQKNPTAFYLCASSVGQGVVTQYFGPGTRLLVL.

The rearrangement joins TRBV27 to TRBJ1-1, with TRBD1 matching 7 bases. The germline V gene has CDR1 MNHEY and CDR2 SMNVEV (reference sequence). J lost 1 base, V lost 8 bases, and 7 bases had no gene match. This CDR3 comprises 14 residues. In DNA form, the CDR3 reads TGTGCCAGCTGCAAGAGGACAGGGAACACTGAAGCTTTCTTT. This gives the protein CASCKRTGNTEAFF.

V is TRBV20-1 and J is TRBJ2-7; the D gene is possibly TRBD2 (5 bases). The V gene lost 8 bases and the J gene lost 5 bases, with 13 bases spanning the gap. The CDR3 consists of 11 residues. CDR1 and CDR2 (germline): DFQATT, SNEGSKA (reference sequence). CDR3 residues: CSCTRADEQYF. The CDR3 DNA reads as TGCAGTTGTACTAGGGCCGACGAGCAGTACTTC.

The gene calls are TRBV28 and TRBJ1-6; D ambiguous. CDR3 length: 13 amino acids. V lost 3 bases, J lost 7 bases, and 7 bases lay in between. The germline gives CDR1 MDHEN, CDR2 SYDVKM. The CDR3 reads CASSFPENSPLHF. In DNA, the CDR3 is TGTGCCAGCAGTTTTCCGGAGAATTCACCCCTCCACTTT.

V and J are TRBV27 and TRBJ2-7, with 7 bases aligning to TRBD1. CDR3 length equals 16 residues. CDR1 MNHEY and CDR2 SMNVEV come from the germline V gene (reference sequence). After removal of 4 bases from V and 3 bases from J, the junction contained 12 bases not matched to a gene. The CDR3 bases are TGTGCCAGCAGTTCATTTCCGGGACAGAAAATCTACGAGCAGTACTTC. This gives the protein CASSSFPGQKIYEQYF.

V is TRBV5-1 and J is TRBJ2-5; TRBD2 aligns across 7 bases. Germline V CDR1 and CDR2: SGHRS, YFSETQ. With 2 bases clipped from V and 1 base from J, the junction kept 5 bases outside the gene matches. The CDR3 covers 15 residues. CDR3: CASSFGGILQETQYF. CDR3 coding DNA: TGCGCCAGCAGCTTCGGGGGGATCCTCCAAGAGACCCAGTACTTC.

This sequence joins TRBV4-1 and TRBJ2-5, with 8 nucleotides matching TRBD2. The germline V gene has CDR1 MGHRA and CDR2 YSYEKL. V lost 0 bases and J lost 6; bases outside the gene matches: 9. The CDR3 spans 16 residues. DNA for the CDR3: TGCGCCAGCAGCCAAGACTTGAGCGGGAGAGGAAAGACCCAGTACTTC. Encoded protein: CASSQDLSGRGKTQYF.

The rearrangement uses TRBV6-6 and TRBJ2-1; D gene uncertain. The V end lost 3 bases, the J end lost 7 bases, and 10 bases lay between the germline ends. Per the germline V gene, CDR1 is MNHNY and CDR2 is SVGAGI (reference sequence). This CDR3 is 13 amino acids long. This CDR3 is CASSYLGPNEQFF. CDR3 DNA sequence: TGTGCCAGCAGTTATCTGGGCCCGAATGAGCAGTTCTTC.

The V and J genes are TRBV5-4 and TRBJ1-3, with no clear D. CDR1 SGHNT and CDR2 YYREEE come from the germline V gene (reference sequence). V gave up 3 bases and J gave up 2 bases, with 3 bases separating them. CDR3 size: 12 residues. CDR3 protein: CASSSTGNTIYF. The CDR3 DNA reads TGTGCCAGCAGCTCCACTGGAAACACCATATATTTT.